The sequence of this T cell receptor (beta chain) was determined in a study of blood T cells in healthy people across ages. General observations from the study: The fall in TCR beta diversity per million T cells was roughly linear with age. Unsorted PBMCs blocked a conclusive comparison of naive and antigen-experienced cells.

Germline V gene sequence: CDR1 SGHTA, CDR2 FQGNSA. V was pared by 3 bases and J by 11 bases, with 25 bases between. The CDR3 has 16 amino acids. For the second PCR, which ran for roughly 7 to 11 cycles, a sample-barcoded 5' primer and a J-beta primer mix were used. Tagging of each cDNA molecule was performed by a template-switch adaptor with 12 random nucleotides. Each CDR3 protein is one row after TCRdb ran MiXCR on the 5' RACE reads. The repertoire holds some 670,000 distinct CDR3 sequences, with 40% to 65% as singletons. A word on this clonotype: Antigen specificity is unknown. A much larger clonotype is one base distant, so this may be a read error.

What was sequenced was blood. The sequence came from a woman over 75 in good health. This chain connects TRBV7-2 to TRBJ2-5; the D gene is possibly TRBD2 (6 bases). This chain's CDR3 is CASSFGGTPSYNEQYF. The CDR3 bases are TGTGCCAGCAGCTTTGGCGGGACCCCCTCCTACAATGAGCAGTACTTC.